Following are 25 T cell receptor beta chains from one sample sequenced in a study of blood T cell repertoires in COVID-19. Using immunoSEQ multiplex PCR, the repertoire was profiled, and TCRdb retains in-frame clones only, with some absent. The table has approximately 150,000 clones, 87% seen once. The sequenced sample consisted of peripheral blood. These receptors came from a woman in her 50s with active or convalescent COVID-19.

This sequence joins TRBV5-1 and TRBJ1-4; D is perhaps TRBD1 (5 bases). The CDR3 is made up of 15 amino acids. V was shortened by 0 bases and J by 5 bases, with 11 bases between the two germline ends. Germline-derived CDR1 and CDR2 are SGHRS and YFSETQ. As DNA, the CDR3 is TGCGCCAGCAGCTTGGTTCAGGGAGGGAATGAAAAACTGTTTTTT. Protein: CASSLVQGGNEKLFF.

The J gene is TRBJ2-2, the V gene TRBV30, with D possibly TRBD1 on 6 matching bases. Germline-derived CDR1 and CDR2 are GTSNPN and SVGIG (reference sequence). V dropped 3 bases and J dropped 7 bases, with 15 bases sitting between them. CDR3 size: 14 residues. The CDR3 sequence is CAWRRTTGIGELFF. The CDR3 DNA reads TGTGCCTGGAGGAGAACAACAGGGATCGGGGAGCTGTTTTTT. Together with reference TRBV30 and TRBJ2-2, the CDR3 gives the full variable domain: SQTIHQWPATLVQPVGSPLSLECTVEGTSNPNLYWYRQAAGRGLQLLFYSVGIGQISSEVPQNLSASRPQDRQFILSSKKLLLSDSGFYLCAWRRTTGIGELFFGEGSRLTVL.

This clone has only a few counts. The V call is TRBV6-2 or TRBV6-3, the J call TRBJ1-4; 7 bases map to TRBD1. The germline gives CDR1 MNHEY, CDR2 SVGEGT. V shed 5 bases, J shed 7 bases, and the junction held 10 bases outside the gene matches. The CDR3 length is 15 residues. CDR3: CASSPTGTAFEKLFF. CDR3 bases: TGTGCCAGCAGTCCAACCGGGACAGCGTTTGAAAAACTGTTTTTT.

The chain recombines TRBV19 with TRBJ1-4; D is possibly TRBD1 (5 bases). Germline lookup yields CDR1 LNHDA and CDR2 SQIVND (reference sequence). The CDR3 loop spans 16 amino acids. V lost 9 bases and J 4 bases, leaving 21 bases between the germline ends. CDR3 DNA: TGTGCCAGCACGCCCCAGTTGGACACTCGTAATGAAAAACTGTTTTTT. Translation: CASTPQLDTRNEKLFF. Together with reference TRBV19 and TRBJ1-4, the CDR3 gives the full variable domain: DGGITQSPKYLFRKEGQNVTLSCEQNLNHDAMYWYRQDPGQGLRLIYYSQIVNDFQKGDIAEGYSVSREKKESFPLTVTSAQKNPTAFYLCASTPQLDTRNEKLFFGSGTQLSVL.

This clone was recorded a few times. This chain joins TRBV5-4 and TRBJ2-1; D is ambiguous. The CDR3 extends over 15 amino acids. Trimming cost V 0 bases and J 8 bases, with 15 bases left between them. Germline V CDR1 and CDR2: SGHNT, YYREEE (reference sequence). The CDR3 sequence: CASSLAARSDHEQFF. The CDR3, as DNA: TGTGCCAGCAGCTTGGCTGCTAGGTCCGACCATGAGCAGTTCTTC.

This sequence joins TRBV7-2 and TRBJ2-7; D is perhaps TRBD2 (5 bases). Per germline, CDR1 SGHTA and CDR2 FQGNSA. V lost 3 bases and J lost 0, with 9 bases in between. This CDR3 has 14 amino acids. CDR3 coding DNA: TGTGCCAGCAGCTTGGGAGAGATCTCCTACGAGCAGTACTTC. It codes for CASSLGEISYEQYF.

This chain connects TRBV9 to TRBJ1-6; maybe TRBD1 (6 bases). Trimming took off 3 bases at V and 9 bases at J, with 16 bases between the two ends. The CDR3 has 15 residues. CDR1 SGDLS and CDR2 YYNGEE come from the germline V gene. The CDR3 here is CASSATTGSGSPLHF. CDR3 DNA: TGTGCCAGCAGCGCCACGACAGGCTCTGGTTCACCCCTCCACTTT.

J is TRBJ1-5 and V is TRBV16; no clear D gene. V was cut by 0 bases and J by 6 bases, with 9 bases left in between. Germline V gene lookup returns CDR1 KGHSY and CDR2 FQNENV. CDR3 length: 14 amino acids. The DNA of the CDR3 is TGTGCCAGCAGCCAATCGATTGGAGGTCAGCCCCAGCATTTT. It translates to CASSQSIGGQPQHF.

V usage is TRBV6-6 and J usage is TRBJ2-1; D ambiguous. CDR1 MNHNY and CDR2 SVGAGI come from the germline V gene (reference sequence). Trimming removed 5 bases from V and 12 bases from J, with 11 bases in between. The CDR3 contains 11 residues. The CDR3 nucleotides are TGTGCCAGCAGTGAACGACTCTGGCAGTTCTTC. It encodes CASSERLWQFF.

This rearrangement joins TRBV11-1 to TRBJ2-2; D is unclear. The CDR3 contains 14 residues. Germline CDR1 reads SGHAT; CDR2 reads FQDESV (reference sequence). V was pared by 1 base and J by 4 bases, with 7 bases between. The DNA of the CDR3 is TGTGCCAGCAGCTTAGTAACTCGCACCGGGGAGCTGTTTTTT. The encoded protein is CASSLVTRTGELFF.

J is TRBJ1-2 and V is TRBV5-1; the match to TRBD1 covers 7 bases. Germline V gene lookup returns CDR1 SGHRS and CDR2 YFSETQ. The CDR3 totals 14 residues. The ends lost 3 bases at V and 7 bases at J; junction bases unmatched: 9. The CDR3 loop reads CASSSLQGRSGYTF. CDR3 in DNA: TGCGCCAGCAGCTCCCTACAGGGGCGGAGTGGCTACACCTTC.

This chain joins TRBV4-3 and TRBJ1-5, with a tentative D call TRBD1 (5 bases). This CDR3 spans 16 amino acids. Germline values: CDR1 LGHNA, CDR2 YSLEER. Trimming removed 0 bases at V and 6 bases at J, with 15 bases between. CDR3 DNA: TGCGCCAGCAGCCAAGACTGGGGGAGGACTAGTCAGCCCCAGCATTTT. This encodes CASSQDWGRTSQPQHF.

The rearrangement links TRBV9 to TRBJ1-3, with D possibly matching TRBD1 (5 bases). Deletions cut 1 base from V and 2 bases from J, with 13 bases between. The germline CDR1 and CDR2 sequences are SGDLS and YYNGEE. The CDR3 contains 16 residues. CDR3 in amino acids: CASSVTTGVAGNTIYF. The CDR3 nucleotides are TGTGCCAGCAGCGTAACAACGGGGGTGGCTGGAAACACCATATATTTT.

The chain is built from TRBV30 and TRBJ2-1; TRBD2 agrees at 12 bases. The V gene end was trimmed by 7 bases and the J gene end by 6 bases; junction bases not matched to a gene: 4. This CDR3 spans 13 amino acids. Germline CDR1 is GTSNPN and CDR2 is SVGIG (reference sequence). The CDR3 DNA reads TGTGCCTCCCAACTAGCGGGGGGCAATGAGCAGTTCTTC. This sequence encodes CASQLAGGNEQFF. The full variable domain, completed using reference TRBV30 and TRBJ2-1, is SQTIHQWPATLVQPVGSPLSLECTVEGTSNPNLYWYRQAAGRGLQLLFYSVGIGQISSEVPQNLSASRPQDRQFILSSKKLLLSDSGFYLCASQLAGGNEQFFGPGTRLTVL.

The chain is built from TRBV5-4 and TRBJ1-1, with D perhaps TRBD1 (6 bases). The CDR3 loop spans 13 amino acids. The ends were cut back, 0 bases at V and 6 bases at J, with 9 bases in the middle. CDR1 is SGHNT, CDR2 YYREEE, per germline (reference sequence). CDR3 coding DNA: TGTGCCAGCAGCTTGGGACAGGAGGCTGAAGCTTTCTTT. Amino acid sequence: CASSLGQEAEAFF. Looking up the rest from reference TRBV5-4 and TRBJ1-1 gives the full variable domain: ETGVTQSPTHLIKTRGQQVTLRCSSQSGHNTVSWYQQALGQGPQFIFQYYREEENGRGNFPPRFSGLQFPNYSSELNVNALELDDSALYLCASSLGQEAEAFFGQGTRLTVV.

The V and J genes are TRBV28 and TRBJ1-1, with TRBD1 matching 8 bases. The CDR3 consists of 12 residues. The V and J ends lost 8 bases and 8 bases, in that order; junction bases with no gene match: 7. Germline values: CDR1 MDHEN, CDR2 SYDVKM. The CDR3 DNA is TGTGCCAGCGTGACAGGGGTACGCGAAGCTTTCTTT. Its translation is CASVTGVREAFF.

CDR3 amino acids: CASSVGQSGANVLTF. The CDR3 bases are TGTGCCAGCAGCGTAGGCCAGTCTGGGGCCAACGTCCTGACTTTC. The V call is TRBV9, the J call TRBJ2-6; no clear D. The V and J ends lost 0 bases and 1 base respectively, with 5 bases between them. Germline lookup yields CDR1 SGDLS and CDR2 YYNGEE. This CDR3 is built from 15 residues.

In its sample, this clone was seen once. The chain joins TRBV13 to TRBJ1-6; TRBD1 matches 7 bases. The trim removed 0 bases at V and 6 bases at J, leaving 5 bases unmatched. Germline V CDR1 and CDR2: PRHDT, FYEKMQ (reference sequence). The CDR3 runs to 16 residues. The CDR3 here is CASSLGRGTANSPLHF. The CDR3 DNA follows: TGTGCCAGCAGCTTAGGCCGAGGGACAGCTAATTCACCCCTCCACTTT.

The chain uses TRBV4-1 and TRBJ1-3; 10 nucleotides match TRBD1. With 0 bases clipped from V and 0 bases from J, the junction kept 8 bases outside the gene matches. CDR3 size: 19 residues. Germline-derived CDR1 and CDR2 are MGHRA and YSYEKL. CDR3 nucleotides: TGCGCCAGCAGCCAAGATGGGGGACAGGGGCAAATCTCTGGAAACACCATATATTTT. It codes for CASSQDGGQGQISGNTIYF.

The J gene is TRBJ1-2, the V gene TRBV12-5; D is perhaps TRBD1 (5 bases). This CDR3 contains 12 residues. V lost 3 bases and J lost 3, with 5 bases in between. Germline V gene lookup returns CDR1 LGHNT and CDR2 FRNRAP. The CDR3 DNA is TGTGCTAGTGGTTTCAGGGACTATGGCTACACCTTC. As protein: CASGFRDYGYTF.

The V gene is TRBV5-6, the J gene TRBJ2-2; 7 bases fit TRBD1. V shed 4 bases and J 7 bases; nucleotides not matched to a gene: 13. Germline V gene lookup returns CDR1 SGHDT and CDR2 YYEEEE. The CDR3 loop spans 16 amino acids. DNA of the CDR3: TGTGCCAGCAGCGCGGACAGGTACCCGACCTTCGGGGAGCTGTTTTTT. Translated, it gives CASSADRYPTFGELFF.

V usage is TRBV27 and J usage is TRBJ1-5; 7 bases map to TRBD1. Germline V gene lookup returns CDR1 MNHEY and CDR2 SMNVEV (reference sequence). J was trimmed by 0 bases and V by 10 bases; bases with no gene match: 6. The CDR3 contains 14 residues. The CDR3 sequence is CATADRDSNQPQHF. The CDR3 DNA reads TGTGCCACCGCAGACAGGGATAGCAATCAGCCCCAGCATTTT.

The chain employs TRBV28 and TRBJ1-6; 9 bases align to TRBD1. After removal of 3 bases from V and 10 bases from J, the junction contained 7 bases not matched to a gene. In germline, CDR1 is MDHEN, CDR2 SYDVKM. The CDR3 is made up of 15 amino acids. The CDR3 sequence is CASSFGDRDGSPLHF. CDR3 sequence (DNA): TGTGCCAGCAGTTTCGGGGACAGGGACGGATCACCCCTCCACTTT.

The chain has TRBV4-3 and TRBJ1-1; D is unresolved. There are 16 residues in the CDR3. V was trimmed by 0 bases and J by 7 bases, leaving 18 bases between them. Germline V CDR1 and CDR2: LGHNA, YSLEER. The DNA of the CDR3 is TGCGCCAGCAGCCAAGATCACGGTATGCCCCCCCTTGAAGCTTTCTTT. Its translation: CASSQDHGMPPLEAFF.

This clone appeared a single time. The chain employs TRBV21-1 and TRBJ2-7; TRBD2 is taken as the D call from the table, unchecked against the DNA. TRBV21-1 has pseudogene status. The CDR3 covers 15 residues. CDR3 protein: CASSKVGLAPYEQYF. The DNA of the CDR3 is TGTGCCAGCAGCAAGGTAGGTCTAGCTCCCTACGAGCAGTACTTC.